What follows are 18 T cell receptor beta chains derived from one specimen sequenced in a study of CD8 T cells in Susac syndrome. When the RNA was reverse transcribed, random hexamers were used with an input of about 0.5 to 1 ug. TCRdb ran MiXCR on the immunoSEQ multiplex PCR reads and lists one entry per CDR3 protein. The data hold about 140,000 distinct CDR3 sequences, with approximately 95% observed a single time. Sequences were obtained from CD8+ T cells from PBMCs. The receptors originated from a human donor in good health.

For the CDR3, the DNA is TGTGCCAGCAACCGGGGAATCCACAATGAGCAGTTCTTC. Translation gives CASNRGIHNEQFF. V is TRBV27 and J is TRBJ2-1, with a possible D match to TRBD2 (5 bases). Germline assignment: CDR1 MNHEY and CDR2 SMNVEV (reference sequence). V was cut by 7 bases and J by 5 bases, with 12 bases left in between. The CDR3 sequence is 13 residues long.

The chain couples TRBV27 to TRBJ2-7; D remains unclear. CDR3 length equals 13 residues. The germline V gene encodes CDR1 MNHEY and CDR2 SMNVEV (reference sequence). With 5 bases removed from V and 1 base from J, the gap between germline ends came to 9 bases. CDR3 DNA sequence: TGTGCCAGCAGTCGGGCTGTTTCCTACGAGCAGTACTTC. Translating it yields CASSRAVSYEQYF.

The chain links TRBV15 to TRBJ2-7; D tentatively reads TRBD1 or TRBD2 (5 bases each). Between the trimmed V and J ends, which lost 0 bases and 7 bases, there was a span of 16 bases. Germline CDR1 is LNHNV and CDR2 is YYDKDF (reference sequence). The CDR3 sequence is 15 residues long. The CDR3 sequence is CATSRDRGRLDEQYF. The DNA of the CDR3 is TGTGCCACCAGCAGAGATCGGGGCAGACTTGATGAGCAGTACTTC. Combining the CDR3 with reference TRBV15 and TRBJ2-7 gives the whole variable domain DAMVIQNPRYQVTQFGKPVTLSCSQTLNHNVMYWYQQKSSQAPKLLFHYYDKDFNNEADTPDNFQSRRPNTSFCFLDIRSPGLGDTAMYLCATSRDRGRLDEQYFGPGTRLTVT.

Concerning this clonotype itself: A read error may produce the germline difference seen at one junction end. The J gene is TRBJ2-1, the V gene TRBV27; maybe TRBD2 (5 bases). CDR1 and CDR2 from the germline V gene are MNHEY and SMNVEV (reference sequence). The CDR3 totals 13 residues. CDR3 residues: CASARTGNNEHFF. The DNA of the CDR3 is TGTGCCAGCGCCAGGACTGGAAACAATGAGCATTTCTTC.

This chain links TRBV5-1 with TRBJ2-7, with 8 nucleotides matching TRBD1. This CDR3 has 15 residues. Germline V gene lookup returns CDR1 SGHRS and CDR2 YFSETQ. Trimming removed 1 base from V and 2 bases from J; junction bases left unmatched: 5. CDR3 sequence: CASSLSGGLPYEQYF. CDR3 in DNA: TGCGCCAGCAGCTTGTCAGGGGGCTTGCCCTACGAGCAGTACTTC.

This sequence joins TRBV29-1 and TRBJ2-1; D is ambiguous. The CDR3 totals 8 residues. The V gene lost 8 bases and the J gene lost 6 bases, with 2 bases spanning the gap. Germline-derived CDR1 and CDR2 are SQVTM and ANQGSEA. The CDR3 nucleotides are TGCAGCATCAATGAGCAGTTCTTC. It translates to CSINEQFF.

The chain combines TRBV7-9 with TRBJ2-5, with no clear D. Germline CDR1 reads SEHNR; CDR2 reads FQNEAQ (reference sequence). Trimming shortened V by 4 bases and J by 3 bases, and 9 bases separated the two germline ends. CDR3 length equals 13 residues. This CDR3 reads CASSSVWKETQYF. The CDR3 nucleotides are TGTGCCAGCAGCTCCGTCTGGAAAGAGACCCAGTACTTC.

The CDR3 coding sequence is TGTGCCAGCAGTTCGACCGGGACTAGCGGCTCCTACAATGAGCAGTTCTTC. Protein: CASSSTGTSGSYNEQFF. The gene calls are TRBV12-3 or TRBV12-4 and TRBJ2-1; 11 bases agree with TRBD2. V lost 4 bases and J lost 0; bases outside the gene matches: 5. The CDR3 spans 17 residues.

The chain links TRBV6-2 or TRBV6-3 to TRBJ2-4, with TRBD2 identical over 8 bases. Germline loops: CDR1 MNHEY, CDR2 SVGEGT. Trimming removed 2 bases from V and 8 bases from J; junction bases left unmatched: 11. There are 16 residues in the CDR3. The CDR3 reads CASSYTPSSGSHIQYF. In DNA, the CDR3 is TGTGCCAGCAGTTACACCCCCTCCAGCGGGAGTCACATTCAGTACTTC.

The rearrangement joins TRBV28 to TRBJ2-7, with D possibly being TRBD1 (5 bases). There are 12 residues in the CDR3. Trimming pared 2 bases from V and 5 bases from J, leaving 7 bases between. Germline CDR1 MDHEN, CDR2 SYDVKM. CDR3 DNA sequence: TGTGCCAGCAGTTTACAGGGTAACGAGCAGTACTTC. Its protein is CASSLQGNEQYF.

Remarks on this clonotype: An end of the junction differs from the germline gene, which may be a read error. This chain connects TRBV27 to TRBJ1-2; D ambiguous. This CDR3 has 13 amino acids. Germline V CDR1 and CDR2: MNHEY, SMNVEV (reference sequence). CDR3 bases: TGTGCCAGCAGTCTATCCAGGATAAATGGCTACACCTTC. The encoded protein is CASSLSRINGYTF.

The chain has TRBV4-3 and TRBJ2-1; 10 bases line up with TRBD2. CDR3 length equals 17 residues. CDR1 is LGHNA and CDR2 is YSLEER in the germline V gene. V lost 3 bases to trimming and J lost 3 bases; unmatched junction nucleotides: 8. The DNA for the CDR3 is TGCGCCAGCAGCCAGTCCTGGACTAGCGGAGTCTACAATGAGCAGTTCTTC. It translates to CASSQSWTSGVYNEQFF.

This chain links TRBV4-2 with TRBJ2-2, with 7 bases that match TRBD2. The CDR3 consists of 18 residues. The V segment lost 3 bases and the J segment 8 bases; nucleotides outside the gene matches: 18. The germline gives CDR1 LGHNA, CDR2 YNFKEQ. CDR3 nucleotide sequence: TGTGCCAGCAGCCACCCTTTAGCGGGCAGCTCGGTGGGGGGGGAGCTGTTTTTT. Its translation: CASSHPLAGSSVGGELFF.

This chain connects TRBV28 to TRBJ2-7; the D gene could be TRBD1 or TRBD2 (5 bases each). V lost 6 bases, J lost 0 bases, and 18 bases lay in between. CDR3 length: 16 amino acids. Germline V CDR1 and CDR2: MDHEN, SYDVKM. CDR3 amino acids: CASSSMVRDLSYEQYF. CDR3 DNA: TGTGCCAGCAGCTCGATGGTTCGGGACCTCTCCTACGAGCAGTACTTC.

This chain links TRBV7-2 with TRBJ2-5, with 7 bases lining up with TRBD2. The CDR3 spans 14 residues. The J segment lost 4 bases and the V segment lost 1 base, leaving 3 bases of the junction unmatched. Germline-derived CDR1 and CDR2 are SGHTA and FQGNSA. CDR3 in DNA: TGTGCCAGCAGCTTAGGTGCGGGAGCAGAGACCCAGTACTTC. This encodes CASSLGAGAETQYF.

This chain joins TRBV19 and TRBJ1-5; D is ambiguous. The CDR3 length is 13 residues. Per the germline V gene, CDR1 is LNHDA and CDR2 is SQIVND (reference sequence). Trimming stripped 1 base from V and 6 bases from J, with 7 bases between. CDR3 coding DNA: TGTGCCAGTAGTATAGCAAACTTTCAGCCCCAGCATTTT. It yields the protein CASSIANFQPQHF.

DNA of the CDR3: TGTGCCAGCAGCTGGGGACTAGCGACCGGGGAGCTGTTTTTT. Its protein is CASSWGLATGELFF. This rearrangement joins TRBV5-5 to TRBJ2-2; TRBD2 agrees at 10 bases. Trimming took 3 bases from V and 5 from J; bases not matched to a gene: 1. There are 14 residues in the CDR3. CDR1 is SGHKS and CDR2 is YYEKEE in the germline V gene (reference sequence).

The CDR3 loop reads CASSPGTSFTYEQYF. The CDR3 region has the DNA TGTGCCAGCAGCCCCGGGACTAGCTTTACCTACGAGCAGTACTTC. The chain employs TRBV3-1 and TRBJ2-7, with 9 bases fitting TRBD2. The CDR3 is 15 residues long. J gave up 2 bases and V 4 bases, and 6 bases lay outside the gene matches. Germline V gene data show CDR1 as LGHDT and CDR2 as YNNKEL (reference sequence).